This T cell receptor beta chain is from a study of regulatory dendritic cells for organ transplantation (dated by TCRdb to 2016 to 2017). At the level of the whole study: To make regulatory dendritic cells, monocytes were cultured with vitamin D3 on days 0 and 4 and with IL-10 on day 4. To evaluate the response of the DCs to a potent maturation-inducing agent, LPS was added to DC cultures on day 6. Before and after allostimulation with regulatory or mature dendritic cells, TCRbeta repertoires were sequenced from sorted naive and memory CD4+ and CD8+ T cells. The study at large found these results: Of the resting subsets, the one holding the most alloreactive TCR clonotypes was memory CD8+ T cells. The authors pointed out considerable heterogeneity between individuals in the alloreactive memory CD8+ T cell pool, and only a couple of subjects were sequenced. In both subjects, allostimulation led to expansion of memory CD8+ clones, although regulatory dendritic cells appeared to cause more limited expansion than mature dendritic cells did. The repertoires of naive CD4+ and CD8+ T cells were highly diverse, while memory cell repertoires were less diverse, with memory CD8+ cells being the most oligoclonal.

Sorted T cell subsets were CFSE-labeled and co-cultured for around 5 days with allogeneic regulatory or mature dendritic cells at a 1:10 DC:T ratio. FACS was used to sort CD4+ or CD8+ cells into naive T cells (CD45RA+) and memory T cells (CD45RO+). T cells for TCR sequencing came from a couple of healthy control subjects. The Qiagen DNeasy Blood & Tissue Kit was used for extraction of genomic DNA. Concerning this clone: Its antigen target is currently unknown. The record has no base qualities; no much larger clone is one base away.

TCRbeta CDR3 regions were amplified by multiplexed two-step PCR using Vbeta-specific forward primers and Jbeta-specific reverse primers. Through the immunoSEQ service, the TCRbeta libraries were run on an Illumina instrument for sequencing. For the original study's pipeline: V, D and J genes were assigned using IMGT annotation, and counts were corrected for multiplex PCR bias using synthetic CDR3 analogues. In the immunoSEQ Analyzer, repertoire clonality was calculated as one minus normalized Shannon entropy. Whether a clone counted as expanded was decided by Fisher's exact test with Benjamini-Hochberg false discovery rate control and a two-tailed cutoff of P<0.01. This is the immuneACCESS table as TCRdb keeps it, with only in-frame sequences that have V and J called. A part of the clones is gone; compared with another copy, unresolved V genes explain less than half, and the rest is unexplained. For V, J and clone size, that table is used; D and trimming come from the DNA. The sample records about 5,400 clones, under 85% of which are singletons. Of the sample, 19% is held by the ten largest clones.

The germline V gene yields MNHEY for CDR1 and SVGAGI for CDR2. Measured from the cysteine to the phenylalanine, the CDR3 is 14 residues long. Left in the record is the CDR3 DNA by itself, 42 bases read in frame from the first base. For this chain, trimming is 5 bases at the V end and 6 bases at the J end, and the number of junction bases without a gene match is 5. This receptor chain uses TRBV6-5 and TRBJ2-7, with TRBD2 identical over 12 junction bases. The sequencing input was memory CD8+ T cells from blood cultured with regulatory dendritic cells. The cell subset or site label, read with the paper, signifies: CD45RO+ memory T cells. The clonotype comes from a human donor in good health. The DNA sequence follows: TGTGCCAGCAGTGGCGGACTAGCGGGATTCGAGCAGTACTTC. It codes for CASSGGLAGFEQYF.